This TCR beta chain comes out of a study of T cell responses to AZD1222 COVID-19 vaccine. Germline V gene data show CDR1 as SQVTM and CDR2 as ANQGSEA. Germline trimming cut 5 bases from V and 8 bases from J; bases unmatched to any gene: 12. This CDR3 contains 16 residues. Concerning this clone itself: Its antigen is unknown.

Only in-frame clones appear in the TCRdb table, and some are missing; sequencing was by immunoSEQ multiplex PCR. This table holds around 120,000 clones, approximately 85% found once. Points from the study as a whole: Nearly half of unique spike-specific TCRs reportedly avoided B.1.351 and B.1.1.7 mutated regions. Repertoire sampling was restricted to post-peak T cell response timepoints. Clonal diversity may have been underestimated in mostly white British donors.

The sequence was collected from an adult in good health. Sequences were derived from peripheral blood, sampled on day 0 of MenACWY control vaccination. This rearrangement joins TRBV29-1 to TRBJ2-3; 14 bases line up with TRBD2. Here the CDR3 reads CSVRNRLAGGPSTQYF. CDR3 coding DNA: TGCAGCGTTCGTAACCGACTAGCGGGAGGGCCGAGTACGCAGTATTTT.